These 20 T cell receptor beta chains were sequenced from one sample in a study of T cells after yellow fever vaccination. Each CDR3 protein gets one entry after TCRdb re-called the 5' RACE reads with MiXCR. Among around 100,000 distinct CDR3 sequences listed, about 6% were seen once. The starting material was CD8+ T cells sorted from PBMCs, obtained 10 days after the yellow fever booster vaccination. All receptors come from a man in his late teens or twenties who received the YFV17D yellow fever vaccine.

This chain uses TRBV6-1 with TRBJ2-3; D not certain. Germline CDR1 MNHNS, CDR2 SASEGT. CDR3 length: 16 amino acids. V was trimmed by 5 bases and J by 0 bases, leaving 15 bases between them. The CDR3: CASSYPRALSTDTQYF. In DNA, the CDR3 is TGTGCCAGCAGTTACCCCCGGGCCTTGAGCACAGATACGCAGTATTTT.

The chain carries TRBV9 and TRBJ1-5; D remains ambiguous. This CDR3 has 13 amino acids. Germline V gene lookup returns CDR1 SGDLS and CDR2 YYNGEE. Trimming removed 4 bases at V and 4 bases at J, with 9 bases between. The CDR3 sequence is CASSRGINQPQHF. The CDR3 DNA sequence: TGTGCCAGCAGCCGGGGAATAAATCAGCCCCAGCATTTT.

This clonotype was counted at least ten times. V gene TRBV7-9 combines with J gene TRBJ2-7, with 7 positions matching TRBD1. The junction had 4 bases not matched to a gene; V was cut back by 5 bases and J by 0 bases. The CDR3 length is 14 residues. The germline gives CDR1 SEHNR, CDR2 FQNEAQ (reference sequence). The CDR3 nucleotides read TGTGCCAGCAGCCTCCGGGACAGCTCCTACGAGCAGTACTTC. This gives the protein CASSLRDSSYEQYF.

This clonotype was seen many times. The CDR3 loop reads CASSLTSYEQYF. Written as DNA, the CDR3 is TGTGCCAGCAGCCTCACCTCCTACGAGCAGTACTTC. The chain recombines TRBV5-5 with TRBJ2-7; D is ambiguous. CDR3 length equals 12 residues. Trimming took 4 bases from V and 0 from J, leaving 5 bases between them. Germline lookup yields CDR1 SGHKS and CDR2 YYEKEE (reference sequence). The full variable domain, completed using reference TRBV5-5 and TRBJ2-7, is DAGVTQSPTHLIKTRGQQVTLRCSPISGHKSVSWYQQVLGQGPQFIFQYYEKEERGRGNFPDRFSARQFPNYSSELNVNALLLGDSALYLCASSLTSYEQYFGPGTRLTVT.

The V gene is TRBV29-1, the J gene TRBJ2-5; D unclear. Per the germline V gene, CDR1 is SQVTM and CDR2 is ANQGSEA. There are 15 residues in the CDR3. Trimming took 2 bases from V and 2 from J, leaving 15 bases between them. This CDR3 is CSVEWAVSEQETQYF. As DNA, the CDR3 is TGCAGCGTTGAATGGGCAGTATCGGAGCAAGAGACCCAGTACTTC.

This clonotype has just a few counts. Here the CDR3 reads CASRVGVNEQFF. DNA for the CDR3: TGTGCCAGCAGGGTAGGGGTAAATGAGCAGTTCTTC. The gene calls are TRBV12-3 or TRBV12-4 and TRBJ2-1, with D perhaps matching TRBD1 (5 bases). V lost 6 bases and J lost 7, with 10 bases in between. This CDR3 region has 12 residues.

A few counts support this clonotype. The rearrangement links TRBV7-9 to TRBJ2-5; 8 positions agree with TRBD2. Trimming at V came to 5 bases and at J to 3 bases, leaving 11 bases not matched to a gene. This CDR3 contains 16 residues. Germline CDR1 and CDR2: SEHNR and FQNEAQ (reference sequence). CDR3 DNA: TGTGCCAGCAGCCATATTTTGGCGGGGGGCGAAGAGACCCAGTACTTC. Its protein product is CASSHILAGGEETQYF. The whole variable domain, remainder taken from reference TRBV7-9 and TRBJ2-5, is DTGVSQNPRHKITKRGQNVTFRCDPISEHNRLYWYRQTLGQGPEFLTYFQNEAQLEKSRLLSDRFSAERPKGSFSTLEIQRTEQGDSAMYLCASSHILAGGEETQYFGPGTRLLVL.

The chain links TRBV30 to TRBJ1-2, with 11 bases aligning to TRBD1. V was clipped by 3 bases and J by 8 bases; unmatched bases: 5. The CDR3 totals 13 residues. In germline, CDR1 is GTSNPN, CDR2 SVGIG (reference sequence). The CDR3 region has the DNA TGTGCCTGGAGGGACAGGGGGCCCGGCGGCTACACCTTC. Translating it yields CAWRDRGPGGYTF.

This CDR3 reads CASSSTGIGPYNEQYF. The CDR3 bases are TGTGCCAGCAGCTCGACTGGGATCGGTCCCTACAATGAGCAGTACTTC. This chain links TRBV7-3 with TRBJ2-1; D call uncertain. The DNA matches TRBJ2-7 better at its end, which makes the J call doubtful. The CDR3 is made up of 16 amino acids. Germline V CDR1 and CDR2: SGHTA, FQGTGA.

This clonotype was recorded a few times. The V and J genes are TRBV29-1 and TRBJ1-1; D remains ambiguous. Looked up from germline, CDR1 is SQVTM and CDR2 is ANQGSEA. The V end was cut by 0 bases, the J end by 4 bases, with 6 bases between. The CDR3 extends over 12 amino acids. The CDR3 DNA follows: TGCAGCGTTGAAGATCAGCGCACTGAAGCTTTCTTT. This sequence encodes CSVEDQRTEAFF.

This clonotype came up a few times. This rearrangement joins TRBV20-1 to TRBJ1-2, with 7 bases aligning to TRBD1. CDR3 length: 15 amino acids. In germline, CDR1 is DFQATT, CDR2 SNEGSKA (reference sequence). The trim removed 0 bases at V and 2 bases at J, leaving 6 bases unmatched. CDR3 in DNA: TGCAGTGCTAGAGAGCGAGACAGGGTGAACTATGGCTACACCTTC. Translating gives CSARERDRVNYGYTF.

The CDR3 nucleotides read TGTGCCAGCAGTGCTAGCGGGGGGGCCACTGAGCAGTTCTTC. Translating gives CASSASGGATEQFF. The chain carries TRBV6-6 and TRBJ2-1; 12 nucleotides align to TRBD2. The CDR3 spans 14 residues. V trimming: 5 bases; J trimming: 9 bases; junction bases outside the gene matches: 5. The germline gives CDR1 MNHNY, CDR2 SVGAGI (reference sequence).

This clonotype has only a few counts. The chain carries TRBV27 and TRBJ2-1, with 7 positions matching TRBD1. The CDR3 has 15 residues. In germline, CDR1 is MNHEY, CDR2 SMNVEV (reference sequence). The ends lost 1 base at V and 12 bases at J; junction bases unmatched: 12. CDR3 sequence: CASSLLGQRPRGQFF. The CDR3, as DNA: TGTGCCAGCAGTTTATTGGGACAGCGCCCGAGGGGGCAGTTCTTC.

The J gene is TRBJ2-3, the V gene TRBV6-2 or TRBV6-3; D gene uncertain. This CDR3 has 14 residues. Germline CDR1 and CDR2: MNHEY and SVGEGT. The ends were cut back, 9 bases at V and 0 bases at J, with 13 bases in the middle. CDR3 nucleotides: TGTGCCAGTAGTGCAGCAGAGAGCACAGATACGCAGTATTTT. It is translated as CASSAAESTDTQYF.

In this sample, this clonotype turned up a few times. The chain couples TRBV7-9 to TRBJ1-2, with D tentatively TRBD1 (5 bases). Germline CDR1 and CDR2: SEHNR and FQNEAQ (reference sequence). The CDR3 runs 13 residues. With 8 bases removed from V and 4 bases from J, the gap between germline ends came to 14 bases. As DNA, the CDR3 is TGTGCCAGCGGGGGACCGCTTGTCTATGGCTACACCTTC. Translating it yields CASGGPLVYGYTF.

The chain recombines TRBV5-1 with TRBJ2-7, with D perhaps TRBD1 (6 bases). CDR1 is SGHRS and CDR2 is YFSETQ in the germline V gene. Trimming shortened V by 5 bases and J by 5 bases, and 20 bases separated the two germline ends. This CDR3 spans 15 amino acids. CDR3 loop: CASRGIGDILDEQYF. The CDR3, as DNA: TGCGCCAGCAGGGGGATTGGGGACATCCTCGACGAGCAGTACTTC.

This clonotype was seen a few times. The chain joins TRBV10-3 to TRBJ2-2; no reliable D call. The CDR3 is 14 residues long. Trimming cost V 2 bases and J 4 bases, with 8 bases left between them. CDR1 is ENHRY and CDR2 is SYGVKD in the germline V gene. CDR3 nucleotides: TGTGCCATCAGTGAGCCCATTGGCACCGGGGAGCTGTTTTTT. Translated, it gives CAISEPIGTGELFF.

There are many counts of this clonotype. V usage is TRBV7-8 and J usage is TRBJ2-3; 9 nucleotides match TRBD1. Germline trimming cut 3 bases from V and 4 bases from J; bases unmatched to any gene: 8. The length of the CDR3 is 16 residues. In germline, CDR1 is SGHVS, CDR2 FQNEAQ. For the CDR3, the DNA is TGTGCCAGCAGCTTCACAGGGGGCCCATATGCAGATACGCAGTATTTT. It is translated as CASSFTGGPYADTQYF.

This clonotype was counted many times. The chain links TRBV6-2 or TRBV6-3 to TRBJ2-5; tentatively, D is TRBD1 or TRBD2 (6 bases each). Germline-derived CDR1 and CDR2 are MNHEY and SVGEGT. The CDR3 totals 13 residues. Trimming pared 2 bases from V and 4 bases from J, leaving 8 bases between. The CDR3 nucleotides are TGTGCCAGCAGTTACGGGGGGCCAGAGACCCAGTACTTC. This gives the protein CASSYGGPETQYF.

The gene calls are TRBV7-9 and TRBJ1-4; 9 bases map to TRBD1. The V segment lost 5 bases and the J segment 4 bases; nucleotides outside the gene matches: 11. CDR1 SEHNR and CDR2 FQNEAQ come from the germline V gene (reference sequence). This CDR3 has 17 amino acids. As DNA, the CDR3 is TGTGCCAGCAGCCCCCGGGCGACAGGGGGTGTTAATGAAAAACTGTTTTTT. This gives the protein CASSPRATGGVNEKLFF.